What follows describes a single TCR beta chain. Its antigen is not identified. The PCR used 60 Vbeta and 13 Jbeta primers. Generated by immunoSEQ multiplex PCR, the TCRdb table keeps only in-frame clones and is missing some. Counted here are about 140,000 clones, roughly 80% occurring once; the ten biggest clones make up 1.6%. The sample originates from a study of cytomegalovirus exposure and HLA in healthy donors. General study points: In an earlier analysis, in around 590 donors, most V segments appeared productive either ~87% or ~30% of the time.

The V gene end was trimmed by 2 bases and the J gene end by 5 bases; junction bases not matched to a gene: 7. The germline gives CDR1 LNHDA, CDR2 SQIVND (reference sequence). The CDR3 contains 15 residues. The rearrangement links TRBV19 to TRBJ1-2; 8 positions match TRBD1. Sequencing used PBMCs. This sequence was found in a female donor in good health and CMV-seronegative. The CDR3 spells CASSITTGDLYGYTF. The DNA of the CDR3 is TGTGCCAGTAGTATAACGACAGGGGATTTATATGGCTACACCTTC.